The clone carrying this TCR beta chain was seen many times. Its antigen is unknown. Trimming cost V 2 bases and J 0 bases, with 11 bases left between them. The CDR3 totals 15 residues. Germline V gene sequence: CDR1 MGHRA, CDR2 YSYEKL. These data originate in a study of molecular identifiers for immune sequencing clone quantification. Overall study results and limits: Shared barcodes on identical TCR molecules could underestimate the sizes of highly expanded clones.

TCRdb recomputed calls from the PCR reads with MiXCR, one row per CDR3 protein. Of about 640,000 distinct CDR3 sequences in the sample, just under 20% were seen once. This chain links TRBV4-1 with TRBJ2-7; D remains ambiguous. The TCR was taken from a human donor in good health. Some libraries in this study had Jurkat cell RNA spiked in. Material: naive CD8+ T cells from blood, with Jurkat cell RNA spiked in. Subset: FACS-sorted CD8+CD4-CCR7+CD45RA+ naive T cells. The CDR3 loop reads CASSQRTSSSYEQYF. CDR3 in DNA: TGCGCCAGCAGCCAAAGGACGTCTAGCTCCTACGAGCAGTACTTC.